Sequencing of this T cell receptor (beta chain) was carried out in a study of control samples from healthy donors and cancer patients. The V and J ends lost 3 bases and 4 bases respectively, with 12 bases between them. CDR3 size: 14 residues. CDR1 and CDR2 from the germline V gene are KGHSH and LQKENI. Profiled with immunoSEQ multiplex PCR; TCRdb holds only in-frame clones, not every one. The sample yields 400,000 to 500,000 clones, around 90% seen once. The material sequenced was PBMCs. This sequence was found in a man in his forties with head and neck cancer. The chain recombines TRBV18 with TRBJ1-2; D is possibly TRBD1 (5 bases). In DNA, the CDR3 is TGTGCCAGCTCACCGGTTGAGGGACCCTATGGCTACACCTTC. Its translation is CASSPVEGPYGYTF.